This TCR beta chain was sequenced in a study of T cells in Graves' hyperthyroidism and ophthalmopathy. Turning to the study itself: Pretreatment peripheral blood was obtained at initial diagnosis.

Diagnoses were made from clinical symptoms, serum measures (thyroxine and TRAb), thyroid ultrasound and orbital computed tomography. V lost 3 bases, J lost 8 bases, and 17 bases lay in between. Germline V CDR1 and CDR2: SGHDT, YYEEEE. The CDR3 runs 14 residues. As to this clonotype: The antigen is unknown.

Study findings and constraints: The blood repertoire included most of the expanded thyroid clonotypes above 0.001.

Amplification of TCR beta CDR3 regions was performed using RNA transcripts as template. RT-PCR in the first round (using the HTBI primer set) targeted the TCR CDR3. Each CDR3 protein gets one entry after TCRdb re-called the multiplex PCR reads with MiXCR. Among some 580,000 distinct CDR3 sequences listed, 15% to 20% were seen once. This receptor was identified in a middle-aged woman with Graves' ophthalmopathy. Sequences were obtained from blood. This chain connects TRBV5-6 to TRBJ1-2, with D tentatively TRBD1 (5 bases). In DNA, the CDR3 is TGTGCCAGCAGCTACCTGGGTCCAGGGAGAGGCTACACCTTC. It translates to CASSYLGPGRGYTF.